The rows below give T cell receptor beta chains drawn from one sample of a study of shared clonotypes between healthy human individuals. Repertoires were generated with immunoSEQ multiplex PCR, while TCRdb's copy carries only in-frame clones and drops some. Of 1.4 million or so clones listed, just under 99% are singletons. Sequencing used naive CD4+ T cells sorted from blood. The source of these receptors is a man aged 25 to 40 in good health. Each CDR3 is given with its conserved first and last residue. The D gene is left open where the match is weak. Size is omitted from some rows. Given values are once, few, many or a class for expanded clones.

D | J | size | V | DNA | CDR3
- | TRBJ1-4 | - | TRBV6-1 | TGTGCCAGCAACCAAGACAGAGTGGATGAAAAACTGTTTTTT | CASNQDRVDEKLFF
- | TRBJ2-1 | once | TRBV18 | TGTGCCAGCTCACTGGTAGGCAGGAGGACCTCGGACAATGAGCAGTTCTTC | CASSLVGRRTSDNEQFF
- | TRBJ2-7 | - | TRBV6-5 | TGTGCCAGCAGTTACCGGGGGCGAGATTACGAGCAGTACTTC | CASSYRGRDYEQYF
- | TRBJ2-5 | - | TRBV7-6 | TGTGCCAGCAGCTTAGTTGGGGCCGAGACCCAGTACTTC | CASSLVGAETQYF
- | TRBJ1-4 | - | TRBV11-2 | TGTGCCAGCAGCCACGGACGCTTAACTAATGAAAAACTGTTTTTT | CASSHGRLTNEKLFF
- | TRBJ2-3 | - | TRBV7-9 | TGTGCCAGCAGCCGACAGGGACTGGGCGAATTCACAGATACGCAGTATTTT | CASSRQGLGEFTDTQYF
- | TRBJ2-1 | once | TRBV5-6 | TGTGCCAGCAGCCGACTAGATAATGAGCAGTTCTTC | CASSRLDNEQFF
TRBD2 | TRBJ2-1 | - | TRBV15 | TGTGCCACCAGCAGAGACGCACTAGCGGGTCACAATGAGCAGTTCTTC | CATSRDALAGHNEQFF
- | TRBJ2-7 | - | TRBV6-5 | TGTGCCAGCAGTTACTCGGACCCAAGGAGCTCCTACGAGCAGTACTTC | CASSYSDPRSSYEQYF
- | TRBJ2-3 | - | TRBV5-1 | TGCGCCAGCAGCTTGGGAGCAAGTCTCACAGATACGCAGTATTTT | CASSLGASLTDTQYF
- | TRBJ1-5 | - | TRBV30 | TGTGCCTGGAGTGTATCCGAAAGTCAGCCCCAGCATTTT | CAWSVSESQPQHF
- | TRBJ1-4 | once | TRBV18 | TGTGCCAGCTCACCACGGACAGACGGGGTTTTTGTAACGGATGAAAAACTGTTTTTT | CASSPRTDGVFVTDEKLFF
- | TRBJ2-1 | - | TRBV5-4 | TGTGCCAGCAGCCCCAGAATCCCCGGCCGAACCTACAATGAGCAGTTCTTC | CASSPRIPGRTYNEQFF
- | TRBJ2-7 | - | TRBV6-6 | TGTGCCAGCAAAAAGGGGTACGAGCAGTACTTC | CASKKGYEQYF
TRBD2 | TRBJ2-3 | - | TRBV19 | TGTGCCAGTAGTCCAGCGGGACTTCGGGATACGCAGTATTTT | CASSPAGLRDTQYF
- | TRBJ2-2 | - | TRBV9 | TGTGCCAGCAGCGAGCGAGCATACACCGGGGAGCTGTTTTTT | CASSERAYTGELFF
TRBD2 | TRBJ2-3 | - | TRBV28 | TGTGCCAGCAGTTATCCCCGCCCCTCGACTAGCGGGGTGCTTGTAACAGATACGCAGTATTTT | CASSYPRPSTSGVLVTDTQYF
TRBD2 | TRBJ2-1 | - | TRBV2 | TGTGCCAGAGGGGAGGGCGCTGAGCAGTTCTTC | CARGEGAEQFF
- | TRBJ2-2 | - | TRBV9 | TGTGCCAGCAGCGTAGCTCCAACAGGGGGGGTAAACTTGTTTTTT | CASSVAPTGGVNLFF
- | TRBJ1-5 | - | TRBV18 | TGTGCCAGCTCAACGGCAGGGAATAGCAATCAGCCCCAGCATTTT | CASSTAGNSNQPQHF
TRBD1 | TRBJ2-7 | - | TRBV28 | TGTGCCAGCAGTTTATGGGGACAGAACTACGAGCAGTACTTC | CASSLWGQNYEQYF
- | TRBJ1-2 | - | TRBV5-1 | TGCGCCAGCAGCTTGGTGCAGGGGAGTGGCTACACCTTC | CASSLVQGSGYTF
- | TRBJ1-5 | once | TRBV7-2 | TGTGCCAGCAGCTTAGGTTGGGGTCGGGGCAATCAGCCCCAGCATTTT | CASSLGWGRGNQPQHF
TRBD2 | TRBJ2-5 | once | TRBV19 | TGTGCCAGCACTGGGGGGGGAGAGACCCAGTACTTC | CASTGGGETQYF
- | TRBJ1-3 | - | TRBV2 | TGTGCCAGCGCTTGGGGAGGGGGGTTCTCTGGAAACACCATATATTTT | CASAWGGGFSGNTIYF
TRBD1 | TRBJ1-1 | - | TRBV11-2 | TGTGCCAGCAGCTTAGGGGACAGGGCGAACACTGAAGCTTTCTTT | CASSLGDRANTEAFF
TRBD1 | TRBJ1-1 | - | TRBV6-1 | TGTGCCAGCAGTCGACAGGGGCGGAACACTGAAGCTTTCTTT | CASSRQGRNTEAFF
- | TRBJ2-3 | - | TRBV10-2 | TGCGCCAGCAGTGAGCTAAAGGCCACGGCTACGCAGTATTTT | CASSELKATATQYF
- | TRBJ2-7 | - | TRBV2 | TGTGCCAGCACCCGGGATAACGGAAGGGAGCAGTACTTC | CASTRDNGREQYF
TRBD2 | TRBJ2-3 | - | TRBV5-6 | TGTGCCAGCAGCTTGGTCTTTGCGGGAGCCGGACCCACAGATACGCAGTATTTT | CASSLVFAGAGPTDTQYF
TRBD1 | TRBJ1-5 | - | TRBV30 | TGTGCCTGGAGTCTTGGGACAGTCAATCAGCCCCAGCATTTT | CAWSLGTVNQPQHF
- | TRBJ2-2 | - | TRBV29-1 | TGCAGCGTTGAAGAGGGGTCAGGATACACCGGGGAGCTGTTTTTT | CSVEEGSGYTGELFF
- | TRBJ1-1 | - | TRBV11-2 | TGTGCCAGCAGCCCCTTACTGGCGGCTTTCTTT | CASSPLLAAFF
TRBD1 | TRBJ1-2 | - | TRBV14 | TGTGCCAGCAACGGACAGGGAGAGGGCTACACCTTC | CASNGQGEGYTF
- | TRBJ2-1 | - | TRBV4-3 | TGCGCCAGCAGCCAAGAGACTAATTACAATGAGCAGTTCTTC | CASSQETNYNEQFF
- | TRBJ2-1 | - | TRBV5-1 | TGCGCCAGCAGCAGGGATGGGCGGTCTACAAACAATGAGCAGTTCTTC | CASSRDGRSTNNEQFF
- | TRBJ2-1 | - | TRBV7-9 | TGTGCCAGCAGCTTCGAGCCTCCCCTCAGTACTCAGTTCTTC | CASSFEPPLSTQFF
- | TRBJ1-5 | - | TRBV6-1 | TGTGCCAGCAGTGAAACGACCGCACAGCCCCAGCATTTT | CASSETTAQPQHF
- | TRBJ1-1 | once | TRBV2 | TGTGCCAGCAGTGATCTCTCAGAGAACACTGAAGCTTTCTTT | CASSDLSENTEAFF
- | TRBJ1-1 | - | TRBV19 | TGTGCCAGTAGTGCCCCCGGAGCTCCGAACACTGAAGCTTTCTTT | CASSAPGAPNTEAFF